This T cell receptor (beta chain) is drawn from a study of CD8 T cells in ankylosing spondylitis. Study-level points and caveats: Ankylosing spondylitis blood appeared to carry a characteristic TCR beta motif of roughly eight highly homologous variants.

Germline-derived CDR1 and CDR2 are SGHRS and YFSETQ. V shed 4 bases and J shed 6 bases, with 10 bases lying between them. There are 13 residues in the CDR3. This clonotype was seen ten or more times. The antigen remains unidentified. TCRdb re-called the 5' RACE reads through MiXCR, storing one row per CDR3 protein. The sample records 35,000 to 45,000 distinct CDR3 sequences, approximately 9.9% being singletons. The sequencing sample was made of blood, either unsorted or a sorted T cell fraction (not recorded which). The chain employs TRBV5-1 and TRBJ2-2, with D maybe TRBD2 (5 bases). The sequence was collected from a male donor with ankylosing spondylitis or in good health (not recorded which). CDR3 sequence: CASSTGSAGELFF. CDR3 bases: TGCGCCAGCAGCACGGGGAGCGCCGGGGAGCTGTTTTTT.